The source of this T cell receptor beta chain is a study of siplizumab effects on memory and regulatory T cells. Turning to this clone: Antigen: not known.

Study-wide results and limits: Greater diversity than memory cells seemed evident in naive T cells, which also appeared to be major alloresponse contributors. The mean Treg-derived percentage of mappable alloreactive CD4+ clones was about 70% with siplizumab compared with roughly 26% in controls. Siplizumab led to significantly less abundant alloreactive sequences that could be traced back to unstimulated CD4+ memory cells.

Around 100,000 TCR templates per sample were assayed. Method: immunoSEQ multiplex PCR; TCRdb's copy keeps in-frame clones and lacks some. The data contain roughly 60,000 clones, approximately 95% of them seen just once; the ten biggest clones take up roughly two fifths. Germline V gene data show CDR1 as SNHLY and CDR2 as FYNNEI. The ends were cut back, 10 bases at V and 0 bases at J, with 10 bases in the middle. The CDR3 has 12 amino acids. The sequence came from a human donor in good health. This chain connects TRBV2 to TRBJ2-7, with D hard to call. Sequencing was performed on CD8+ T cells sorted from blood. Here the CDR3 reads CATVPSSYEQYF. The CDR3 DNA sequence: TGTGCCACTGTACCTTCCTCCTACGAGCAGTACTTC.